This T cell receptor (beta chain) was captured in a study of T cells after yellow fever vaccination. Study as a whole: Low-cell-number fractions were prepared with SMART-Seq v4 Ultra Low Input. Study-level points and caveats: Faster peaking, at day 5 versus 15, marked a secondary response that was weaker.

TCRdb reanalysed the 5' RACE reads using MiXCR and keeps one entry per CDR3 protein. The sample lists about 580,000 distinct CDR3 sequences, about 17% occurring once. CDR3 length equals 13 residues. Trimming removed 3 bases at V and 3 bases at J, with 8 bases between. From germline, CDR1 is SNHLY and CDR2 FYNNEI. A note on this clonotype: What it binds is unknown.

The source is a young man who received the YFV17D yellow fever vaccine. The chain recombines TRBV2 with TRBJ1-2; D is undetermined. Sequencing was performed on PBMCs, taken about 5 days after the first yellow fever vaccination. In DNA, the CDR3 is TGTGCCAGCAGTGATCCGGGAGACTATGGCTACACCTTC. Translated: CASSDPGDYGYTF.